This TCR beta chain was identified in a study of cytomegalovirus exposure and HLA in healthy donors (dated by TCRdb to between 2016 and 2019). Describing the broader study: An earlier analysis of some 620 of the donors reported around 280 Gb of sequence data and 117 million unique TCR beta sequences obtained from about 200 million T cells. Every discovery cohort repertoire had been produced on one sequencing platform. High-throughput TCR immunosequencing, statistical association of individual TCRs with disease status, and machine learning were combined to predict cytomegalovirus infection status. About 5 DR-DQ haplotypes were handled as single units for association and clustering, since linkage in the cohort was strong. The genetic ancestry cluster associated with self-reported Caucasian donors included around 76% of the 300 to 400 genotyped donors. Among under 450 genotyped donors of the cohort, an average of about 240,000 unique TCR beta nucleotide sequences were sequenced per donor, roughly a sixth of them non-productive. To study patterns of TCR occurrence, a later analysis re-analyzed previously published TCR beta repertoires from several hundred donors and added high-resolution HLA genotyping. The T cell repertoires of 666 subjects were profiled by immunosequencing and related to cytomegalovirus serostatus. The number of typed donors differed by locus: about 620-640 for A, B, C, DRB1 and DQB1; roughly 510 for DQA1; 600 to 610 for DPA1; and around 470 for DPB1. HLA typing covered class I and class II loci at four-digit resolution. Genome-wide SNP genotypes for about 55% of the roughly 670 donors were used in a later genetic analysis, which treated that subset as a discovery cohort. In an earlier analysis of 587 of the donors, high-throughput TCR beta sequencing was used to judge whether each TCR beta V gene segment behaved as functional or pseudogenic. The study aimed to test whether signatures of past pathogen exposure could be identified by cataloging public T cell receptors. An early release covering about 600 HLA-typed donors comprised about 310 gigabases of sequencing data and tens of millions of unique TCR sequences. A separate validation cohort of roughly 130 different subjects was used in addition to the approximately 700-subject first cohort. The later analysis used no new phenotypic data to find candidate immune exposures, relying instead on TCR beta sequences and their occurrence across donors. Donor age, sex, ethnicity and CMV serostatus were compiled together with the repertoire data. What the work shows at the level of the full study, not this receptor alone: Several of the top co-occurrence clusters appeared to be linked to parvovirus B19, influenza, CMV and Epstein-Barr virus, according to a later analysis. Most TCR sequences were observed very rarely across donors, whereas some public TCRs were present in many individuals. It was suggested by the authors that the approach could potentially be generalized to other disease states and immunological phenotypes. According to a later analysis, most CMV-associated TCR beta chains appeared to be HLA-restricted, and the HLA associations seemed to be driven largely by CMV exposure. According to a later genetic analysis, donors in an Asian-associated ancestry cluster had fewer N-insertions in productive TCRs than the approximately 610-donor mean. Assigning TCR associations to individual alleles was difficult when HLA alleles, especially DR and DQ, strongly co-occurred. In vitro tests confirmed that a few of the cytomegalovirus-associated TCR beta chains recognize cytomegalovirus antigens. For the cohort, immune exposure information was limited to CMV serostatus. A later analysis found that TCR association rates varied across HLA loci, with DRB1 alleles showing the most associated TCRs and HLA-C alleles the fewest. The sequencing pipeline was judged likely to have produced a cluster of highly shared sequence variants as a technical artifact. V-gene and J-gene trimming of TCR beta chains was associated with a missense DCLRE1C variant in a later genetic analysis, and the association was replicated in an independent cohort. In the study, 150 to 200 TCR beta chains were listed as associated with cytomegalovirus. In an earlier analysis of a few hundred of the donors, most TCR beta V segments were observed in productive rearrangements about 87% or about 30% of the time, broadly matching IMGT annotations. Seventeen rarely observed V segments, including chromosome 9 orphons, were excluded from the earlier analysis of approximately 500 of the donors because counts were too low. The presence/absence analyses assumed that sequencing depth was roughly uniform across donors, and that assumption may not be true. Linkage disequilibrium might explain the correlated functional status among segregating V segments, but an unknown experimental factor could not be ruled out. Cytomegalovirus status was reported to be diagnosed by the classifier with high specificity and sensitivity in both the original and validation cohorts. In a later analysis, HLA-associated TCR beta chains were found to be more clonally expanded and to have lower generation probabilities than equally common non-associated chains. Some IMGT-functional V segments, including TRBV6-2 and TRBV6-3, could not be told apart with the 87-base-pair reads, so those segments were excluded. A further reported finding was that TCR beta sequences accurately predicted the HLA-A and HLA-B alleles for most subjects in the first cohort. Specific HLA alleles were associated with over 15,000 TCR beta sequences at a false discovery rate of 0.05 in a later analysis. Because HLA typing was missing for some donors at each locus, association tests included only the typed subset. This cohort had only TCR beta chains sequenced, and the lack of alpha or paired-chain data limited which features could be detected.

To prepare the library, the immunoSEQ multiplex PCR assay was applied. For the multiplex PCR, a mixture combining 60 forward primers for TCR Vbeta segments and 13 reverse primers for TCR Jbeta segments was used. The CDR3 region of rearranged TCR beta genes was amplified from genomic DNA by a multiplex PCR assay. Amplified TCR beta libraries were sequenced as 87-base-pair reads on the Illumina HiSeq System. The study's processing was this. A later analysis counted around 72 million unique TCR beta chains across the 670 or so repertoires, and around 9.9 million of these chains were shared by at least two donors. Raw reads were error-corrected and collapsed into unique sequences with a nearest-neighbor algorithm that merged closely related sequences to remove PCR and sequencing errors. Alignment of CDR3 sequences to IMGT reference sequences was used to assign V, D and J gene segments. For a sequence to be retained, at least a six-nucleotide match to both a V gene segment and a J gene segment was required. Rearrangements were classified as productive when the CDR3 lacked stop codons and remained in frame with V and J, and all other rearrangements were classified as non-productive. CDR3 was defined by IMGT convention, running from the second conserved V-encoded cysteine to the conserved J-encoded phenylalanine. Sequences without an unambiguous match to a single V gene segment were excluded from the earlier analysis of 500 to 700 of the donors. In an earlier analysis of 500 to 750 of the donors, V segments were called functional above 56.7% productive rearrangements and were called segregating when the between-donor standard deviation exceeded 5%. A statistical classification framework was developed to diagnose cytomegalovirus status using the catalog of TCR beta chain sequences. In a later analysis, TCR nucleotide sequences were compared against IMGT/GENE-DB human TR gene sequences so that V and J genes could be assigned. In a later analysis, CDR3 sequences and most-parsimonious VDJ recombination scenarios were assigned using the TCRdist pipeline. In a later analysis, each TCR beta chain was defined by its CDR3 amino acid sequence together with its V-gene family, and reads lacking a unique V-gene family were excluded. To address suspected cross-contamination and a sequencing artifact, a later analysis removed approximately 600 highly shared, low-generation-probability nucleotide sequences. A later analysis calculated a clonal expansion index for each public chain from normalized within-repertoire ranks of inferred template counts. A later analysis computed generation probabilities with a VDJ recombination model fitted to out-of-frame rearrangements, and checked the results against IGoR. In a later analysis, hypergeometric tests were used to score TCR-TCR, TCR-HLA and TCR-CMV co-occurrence, with a repertoire-size bias correction applied to TCR pairs. False discovery rates were estimated in a later analysis by permuting HLA or CMV assignments 20 times. A later analysis grouped co-occurring TCRs with DBSCAN, adding TCRdist sequence similarity when clustering within HLA-allele-positive subsets. Co-occurrence clustering excluded repertoires with fewer than 30,000 or more than 120,000 public chains, plus five with anomalous nucleotide sharing. In TCRdb, the immuneACCESS table is reduced to in-frame sequences with V and J assigned. These tables do not hold every clone; where another copy was compared, an unresolved V gene accounts for under half, and the others remain unexplained. V and J calls plus clone size are reproduced from that table; the DNA served to infer D and trimming. The sample table lists around 120,000 clones, just under 75% of them with a count of one. The ten biggest clones cover around 2.5% of the sample.

This clone was found a few times. Its recognized antigen is unknown. No much larger clonotype is one base removed from it; base qualities were not supplied. CDR1 and CDR2 are read off the germline V gene as SNHLY and FYNNEI. The CDR3 measures 14 amino acids from cysteine to phenylalanine. The entry retains the CDR3 DNA only, 42 bases that are in frame from base 1. V is pruned by 10 bases and J by 1 base, leaving 5 bases of the junction without a gene match. In total, fewer than 750 healthy bone marrow donors made up the cohort. All cohort members were sampled while nominally healthy, although unrecorded immune exposures were likely present. The donor was CMV seropositive and belonged to the group of a few hundred seropositive cohort members. A peripheral blood sample was provided by each donor, and peripheral blood mononuclear cells were used for TCR beta sequencing. Genomic DNA extraction from the blood cell samples was performed with the Qiagen DNeasy Blood Extraction Kit.

The rearranged segments are TRBV2 and TRBJ2-2, with TRBD1 identical over 8 junction bases. The TCR comes from a man in his fifties in good health and CMV-seropositive. Specimen: PBMCs. The CDR3: CATAGTGNTGELFF. The DNA sequence is TGTGCCACCGCCGGGACAGGGAACACCGGGGAGCTGTTTTTT.